The clone carrying this T cell receptor (beta chain) has ten or more counts. Its specificity is not known. Template-switching 5'RACE yielded the TCR cDNA; a universal primer site and UMIs were added in the process. In TCRdb, the 5' RACE reads were re-called with MiXCR into one record per CDR3 protein. Among 300,000 to 400,000 distinct CDR3 sequences listed, roughly 4.3% were seen once. The data derive from a study of T cells after yellow fever vaccination. For the study at large: SMART-Seq v4 Ultra Low Input prepared the low-cell-number fractions.

CDR1 is LNHDA, CDR2 SQIVND, per germline (reference sequence). Trimming removed 0 bases at V and 4 bases at J, with 12 bases between. The CDR3 sequence is 15 residues long. Broader study findings: When the response was secondary, it was weaker but reached its peak faster, day 5 versus 15. Clones from primary vaccination mostly reappeared after the booster (roughly 95% CD4, under 90% CD8).

The sample in question was PBMCs, obtained 5 days after the yellow fever booster vaccination. This clonotype was sampled from a man aged 18 to 29 who received the YFV17D yellow fever vaccine. The gene calls are TRBV19 and TRBJ1-1; a weak D match, TRBD1 (5 bases). CDR3 DNA: TGTGCCAGTAGTATAGATAGCCGGGGGGGCACTGAAGCTTTCTTT. This gives the protein CASSIDSRGGTEAFF.